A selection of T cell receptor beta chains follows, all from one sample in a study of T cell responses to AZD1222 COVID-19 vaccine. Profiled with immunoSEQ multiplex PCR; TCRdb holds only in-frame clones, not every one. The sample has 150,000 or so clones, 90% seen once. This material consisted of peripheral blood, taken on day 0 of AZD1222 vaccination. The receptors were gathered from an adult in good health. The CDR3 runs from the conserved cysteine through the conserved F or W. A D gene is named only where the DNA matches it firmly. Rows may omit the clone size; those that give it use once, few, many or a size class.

CDR3: CASSFLGQPQHF
DNA: TGTGCCAGCAGCTTCTTGGGTCAGCCCCAGCATTTT
V: TRBV7-2
D: NA
size: NA
J: TRBJ1-5

CDR3: CASSPPGSSEQYF
DNA: TGTGCCAGCTCACCCCCCGGTAGTTCCGAGCAGTACTTC
V: TRBV18
D: NA
size: NA
J: TRBJ2-7

CDR3: CAISGGQGFYTF
DNA: TGTGCCATCAGTGGGGGACAGGGCTTCTACACCTTC
V: TRBV10-3
D: TRBD1
size: NA
J: TRBJ1-2

CDR3: CASSLGQGQPQHF
DNA: TGTGCCAGCAGCCTGGGACAGGGCCAGCCCCAGCATTTT
V: TRBV5-6
D: TRBD1
size: NA
J: TRBJ1-5

CDR3: CASSKQKNEQFF
DNA: TGTGCCAGCAGTAAACAGAAAAATGAGCAGTTCTTC
V: TRBV12-3/TRBV12-4
D: NA
size: NA
J: TRBJ2-1

CDR3: CASSITSSYEQYF
DNA: TGTGCCAGCAGTATCACCTCCTCCTACGAGCAGTACTTC
V: TRBV28
D: NA
size: NA
J: TRBJ2-7

CDR3: CASSTDSGTDTQYF
DNA: TGTGCCAGCAGCACAGATAGTGGCACAGATACGCAGTATTTT
V: TRBV7-9
D: NA
size: NA
J: TRBJ2-3

CDR3: CAISESGRFHLYGYTF
DNA: TGTGCCATCAGTGAGTCAGGCAGATTCCACCTATATGGCTACACCTTC
V: TRBV10-3
D: NA
size: NA
J: TRBJ1-2

CDR3: CAIYEGLAVNTGELFF
DNA: TGTGCCATCTATGAGGGACTAGCGGTGAACACCGGGGAGCTGTTTTTT
V: TRBV10-3
D: TRBD2
size: NA
J: TRBJ2-2

CDR3: CASSLDGRGNEQFF
DNA: TGTGCCAGCAGCTTAGACGGGCGAGGCAATGAGCAGTTCTTC
V: TRBV7-2
D: NA
size: NA
J: TRBJ2-1

CDR3: CASSGATEETQYF
DNA: TGTGCCAGCAGTGGGGCGACCGAAGAGACCCAGTACTTC
V: TRBV6-2/TRBV6-3
D: NA
size: NA
J: TRBJ2-5

CDR3: CASSVIAGGPYEQFF
DNA: TGTGCCAGCAGCGTCATAGCGGGGGGGCCGTATGAGCAGTTCTTC
V: TRBV9
D: TRBD2
size: NA
J: TRBJ2-1

CDR3: CASSDIHQSDYGYTF
DNA: TGTGCCAGCAGCGACATACACCAGTCTGACTATGGCTACACCTTC
V: TRBV6-5
D: NA
size: NA
J: TRBJ1-2

CDR3: CASSPGTGSSYEQYF
DNA: TGTGCCAGCAGCCCAGGGACGGGAAGCTCCTACGAGCAGTACTTC
V: TRBV7-9
D: NA
size: NA
J: TRBJ2-7

CDR3: CASSWRDSGNTEAFF
DNA: TGTGCCAGCAGCTGGAGGGACTCAGGAAACACTGAAGCTTTCTTT
V: TRBV5-5
D: NA
size: NA
J: TRBJ1-1

CDR3: CASSSEGLYEQYF
DNA: TGTGCCAGCAGTTCCGAAGGACTCTACGAGCAGTACTTC
V: TRBV6-5
D: NA
size: NA
J: TRBJ2-7

CDR3: CASSQEGTVDSPLHF
DNA: TGTGCCAGCAGCCAAGAAGGGACAGTGGATTCACCCCTCCACTTT
V: TRBV3-1/TRBV3-2
D: TRBD1
size: NA
J: TRBJ1-6

CDR3: CASTGTPDTQYF
DNA: TGTGCCAGTACAGGGACCCCAGATACGCAGTATTTT
V: TRBV19
D: NA
size: NA
J: TRBJ2-3

CDR3: CASSRTDYEQYF
DNA: TGTGCCAGCAGTCGGACAGACTACGAGCAGTACTTC
V: TRBV28
D: NA
size: NA
J: TRBJ2-7

CDR3: CASSFVLRGWSRNEQFF
DNA: TGTGCCAGCAGTTTCGTCCTTCGGGGGTGGTCACGCAATGAGCAGTTCTTC
V: TRBV28
D: NA
size: NA
J: TRBJ2-1

CDR3: CASSLTSVAGRATQYF
DNA: TGTGCCAGCAGCTTAACATCGGTAGCAGGGCGTGCTACGCAGTATTTT
V: TRBV7-3
D: NA
size: NA
J: TRBJ2-3

CDR3: CASSKDRAIGGYTF
DNA: TGTGCCAGCAGTAAAGACAGGGCCATTGGAGGCTACACCTTC
V: TRBV2
D: TRBD1
size: NA
J: TRBJ1-2

CDR3: CASSLEGQGFTDTQYF
DNA: TGTGCCAGCAGCCTAGAGGGACAGGGATTCACAGATACGCAGTATTTT
V: TRBV7-2
D: TRBD1
size: NA
J: TRBJ2-3

CDR3: CASSLVEFLLRYEQYF
DNA: TGCGCCAGCAGCTTGGTGGAGTTCCTCCTCCGCTACGAGCAGTACTTC
V: TRBV5-1
D: NA
size: NA
J: TRBJ2-7

CDR3: CASRERGILTGELFF
DNA: TGTGCCAGTAGGGAGCGGGGGATACTCACCGGGGAGCTGTTTTTT
V: TRBV19
D: TRBD2
size: NA
J: TRBJ2-2

CDR3: CASSDGQGWGYGYTF
DNA: TGCGCCAGCAGTGATGGACAGGGCTGGGGCTATGGCTACACCTTC
V: TRBV10-2
D: TRBD1
size: NA
J: TRBJ1-2

CDR3: CASSSDRGPYNEQFF
DNA: TGTGCCAGCAGCTCTGACAGGGGGCCTTACAATGAGCAGTTCTTC
V: TRBV5-5
D: TRBD1
size: NA
J: TRBJ2-1

CDR3: CASSLSPRVSGYTF
DNA: TGTGCCAGCAGCTTATCACCCAGGGTATCTGGCTACACCTTC
V: TRBV7-2
D: NA
size: NA
J: TRBJ1-2

CDR3: CASSYVVLQSPDTQYF
DNA: TGTGCCAGCAGTTACGTAGTCCTACAAAGTCCAGATACGCAGTATTTT
V: TRBV6-5
D: NA
size: once
J: TRBJ2-3

CDR3: CASSIVGRPQPQHF
DNA: TGTGCCAGTAGTATAGTTGGCAGGCCCCAGCCCCAGCATTTT
V: TRBV19
D: NA
size: NA
J: TRBJ1-5

CDR3: CASSSDREDTGELFF
DNA: TGTGCCAGTTCGAGCGACAGGGAGGACACCGGGGAGCTGTTTTTT
V: TRBV19
D: NA
size: NA
J: TRBJ2-2

CDR3: CASSHWVTDTQYF
DNA: TGTGCCAGCAGCCACTGGGTCACAGATACGCAGTATTTT
V: TRBV3-1/TRBV3-2
D: NA
size: once
J: TRBJ2-3

CDR3: CASSRRAGVDYGYTF
DNA: TGTGCCAGCAGTCGCCGGGCAGGGGTCGACTATGGCTACACCTTC
V: TRBV6-2/TRBV6-3
D: NA
size: NA
J: TRBJ1-2

CDR3: CARSLGLGNRQGGRTGELFF
DNA: TGTGCCAGAAGCTTAGGTCTCGGTAACAGACAGGGTGGTCGGACCGGGGAGCTGTTTTTT
V: TRBV7-5
D: NA
size: NA
J: TRBJ2-2

CDR3: CASSSGGGQSGTQYF
DNA: TGTGCCAGCAGTTCCGGGGGGGGCCAATCGGGTACGCAGTATTTT
V: TRBV11-2
D: TRBD2
size: NA
J: TRBJ2-3

CDR3: CASSRGQQETQYF
DNA: TGTGCCAGCAGCCGAGGACAGCAAGAGACCCAGTACTTC
V: TRBV11-1
D: NA
size: NA
J: TRBJ2-5

CDR3: CASSLDPGTGELFF
DNA: TGCGCCAGCAGCTTGGACCCGGGAACCGGGGAGCTGTTTTTT
V: TRBV5-1
D: NA
size: NA
J: TRBJ2-2

CDR3: CAWRGQGAIEAFF
DNA: TGTGCCTGGAGAGGACAGGGGGCAATTGAAGCTTTCTTT
V: TRBV30
D: TRBD1
size: NA
J: TRBJ1-1

CDR3: CAISGTGTGELFF
DNA: TGTGCCATCAGCGGGACAGGGACCGGGGAGCTGTTTTTT
V: TRBV10-3
D: TRBD1
size: NA
J: TRBJ2-2

CDR3: CAYQSDRSNQPQHF
DNA: TGTGCCTACCAGTCGGACAGGAGTAATCAGCCCCAGCATTTT
V: TRBV30
D: TRBD1
size: NA
J: TRBJ1-5

CDR3: CASSLDSNQPQHF
DNA: TGTGCCAGCAGCCTTGATAGCAATCAGCCCCAGCATTTT
V: TRBV7-9
D: NA
size: NA
J: TRBJ1-5

CDR3: CASSVEGEMNTEAFF
DNA: TGTGCCAGCAGCGTAGAGGGGGAGATGAACACTGAAGCTTTCTTT
V: TRBV9
D: NA
size: NA
J: TRBJ1-1

CDR3: CASSSRLAGRGETQYF
DNA: TGTGCCAGCAGTTCGAGACTAGCGGGGAGGGGCGAGACCCAGTACTTC
V: TRBV6-5
D: TRBD2
size: NA
J: TRBJ2-5

CDR3: CASSPRQGHEQYF
DNA: TGCGCCAGCAGCCCGCGACAGGGCCACGAGCAGTACTTC
V: TRBV4-3
D: TRBD1
size: NA
J: TRBJ2-7

CDR3: CASSPRGLAGANTGELFF
DNA: TGTGCCAGCAGCCCCAGGGGACTAGCGGGTGCGAACACCGGGGAGCTGTTTTTT
V: TRBV7-8
D: TRBD2
size: NA
J: TRBJ2-2

CDR3: CASSLAGAETHYGYTF
DNA: TGTGCCAGCAGCTTGGCGGGAGCGGAGACCCATTATGGCTACACCTTC
V: TRBV7-6
D: NA
size: NA
J: TRBJ1-2

CDR3: CASSLRGGHEQFF
DNA: TGTGCCAGCAGTCTGCGGGGGGGGCATGAGCAGTTCTTC
V: TRBV27
D: TRBD2
size: NA
J: TRBJ2-1

CDR3: CASSESGGREDIQYF
DNA: TGTGCCAGCAGTGAAAGTGGGGGGCGCGAGGACATTCAGTACTTC
V: TRBV6-1
D: NA
size: NA
J: TRBJ2-4

CDR3: CASSLQGAYNEQFF
DNA: TGTGCCAGCAGTTTACAGGGCGCCTACAATGAGCAGTTCTTC
V: TRBV27
D: NA
size: NA
J: TRBJ2-1

CDR3: CASSLVGVANEKLFF
DNA: TGTGCCAGCAGCTTGGTGGGGGTTGCTAATGAAAAACTGTTTTTT
V: TRBV7-9
D: NA
size: NA
J: TRBJ1-4

CDR3: CARSQRQGTDTEAFF
DNA: TGTGCCAGAAGCCAACGCCAAGGTACGGACACTGAAGCTTTCTTT
V: TRBV5-3
D: NA
size: NA
J: TRBJ1-1